This T cell receptor (beta chain) was recorded in a study of CD8+CD57+ T cells in acquired aplastic anemia. CDR3 length: 12 amino acids. Between the trimmed V and J ends, which lost 2 bases and 10 bases, there was a span of 6 bases. Germline V gene lookup returns CDR1 SGHTA and CDR2 FQGTGA. Patients sequenced had flow cytometry evidence of CD8+CD57+ cell expansion. This clonotype was detected only a few times. CDR3 and TCR beta VDJ profiling relied on genomic DNA as the template. TCRdb itself ran the reads through MiXCR, one entry per CDR3 protein. Here the sample spans 150,000 or so distinct CDR3 sequences, about 54% being singletons.

The gene calls are TRBV7-3 and TRBJ1-6; D call uncertain. Sequencing used sorted CD4+, CD8+, or CD8+CD57+ T cells (not recorded which) from PBMCs. The sequence was obtained from a human donor with aplastic anemia. DNA for the CDR3: TGTGCCAGCAGCTTAGATGGCTCACCCCTCCACTTT. Its protein is CASSLDGSPLHF.